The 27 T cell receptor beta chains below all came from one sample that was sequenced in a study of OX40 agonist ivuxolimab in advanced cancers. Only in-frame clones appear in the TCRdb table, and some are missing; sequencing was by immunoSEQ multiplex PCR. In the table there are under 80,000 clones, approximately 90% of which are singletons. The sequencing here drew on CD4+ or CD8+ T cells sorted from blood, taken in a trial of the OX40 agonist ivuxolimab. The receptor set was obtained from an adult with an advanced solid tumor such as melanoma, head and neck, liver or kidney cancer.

Here the CDR3 DNA reads TGTGCCAGCAGGGACAGGGGGCTCGAGCAGTACTTC. It is translated as CASRDRGLEQYF. V usage is TRBV6-1 and J usage is TRBJ2-5, with TRBD1 matching 11 bases. The J call is doubtful: the DNA matches TRBJ2-7 better. Germline CDR1 reads MNHNS; CDR2 reads SASEGT. The CDR3 runs to 12 residues.

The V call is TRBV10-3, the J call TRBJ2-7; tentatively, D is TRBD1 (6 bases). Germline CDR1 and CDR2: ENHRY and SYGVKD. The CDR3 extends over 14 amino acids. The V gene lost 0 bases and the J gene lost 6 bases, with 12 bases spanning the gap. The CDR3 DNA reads TGTGCCATCAGTGAGTCGCAGGGGCCGGGCGAGCAGTACTTC. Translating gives CAISESQGPGEQYF.

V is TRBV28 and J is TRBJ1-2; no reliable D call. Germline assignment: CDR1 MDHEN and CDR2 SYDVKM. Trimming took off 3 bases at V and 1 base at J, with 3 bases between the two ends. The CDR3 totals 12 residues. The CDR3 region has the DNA TGTGCCAGCAGTTTTGGTAACTATGGCTACACCTTC. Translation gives CASSFGNYGYTF.

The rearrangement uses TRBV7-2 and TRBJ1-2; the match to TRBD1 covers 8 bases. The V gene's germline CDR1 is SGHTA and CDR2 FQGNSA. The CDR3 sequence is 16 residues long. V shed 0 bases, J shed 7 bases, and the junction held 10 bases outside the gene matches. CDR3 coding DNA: TGTGCCAGCAGCTTAGCCCCAATCCAGGGGGCTGGTGGCTACACCTTC. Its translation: CASSLAPIQGAGGYTF.

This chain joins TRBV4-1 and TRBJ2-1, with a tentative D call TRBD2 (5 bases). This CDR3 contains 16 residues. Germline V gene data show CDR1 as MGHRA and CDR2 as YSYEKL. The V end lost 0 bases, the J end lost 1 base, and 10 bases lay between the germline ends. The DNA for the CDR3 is TGCGCCAGCAGCCAAGATCTGAGGGTGTCCTACAATGAGCAGTTCTTC. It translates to CASSQDLRVSYNEQFF.

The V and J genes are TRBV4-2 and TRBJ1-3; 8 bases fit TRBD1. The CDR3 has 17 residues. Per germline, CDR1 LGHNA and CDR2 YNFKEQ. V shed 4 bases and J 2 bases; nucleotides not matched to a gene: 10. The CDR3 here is CASSPFTGQGAGNTIYF. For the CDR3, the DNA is TGTGCCAGCAGCCCATTTACCGGACAGGGAGCTGGAAACACCATATATTTT.

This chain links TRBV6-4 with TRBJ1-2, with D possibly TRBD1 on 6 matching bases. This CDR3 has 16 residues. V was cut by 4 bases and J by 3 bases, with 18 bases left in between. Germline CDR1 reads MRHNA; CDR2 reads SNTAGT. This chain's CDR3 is CASSVSRGAKDYGYTF. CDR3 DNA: TGTGCCAGCAGTGTGAGCCGGGGGGCCAAGGACTATGGCTACACCTTC.

For the CDR3, the DNA is TGCAGCGGGGGGGGACCCATGAACACTGAAGCTTTCTTT. This sequence encodes CSGGGPMNTEAFF. This chain links TRBV29-1 with TRBJ1-1; D is perhaps TRBD1 (5 bases). CDR1 and CDR2 from the germline V gene are SQVTM and ANQGSEA. The V gene lost 7 bases and the J gene lost 0 bases, with 12 bases spanning the gap. The CDR3 extends over 13 amino acids. The full variable domain, in which reference TRBV29-1 and TRBJ1-1 provide the parts outside the CDR3, is SAVISQKPSRDICQRGTSLTIQCQVDSQVTMMFWYRQQPGQSLTLIATANQGSEATYESGFVIDKFPISRPNLTFSTLTVSNMSPEDSSIYLCSGGGPMNTEAFFGQGTRLTVV.

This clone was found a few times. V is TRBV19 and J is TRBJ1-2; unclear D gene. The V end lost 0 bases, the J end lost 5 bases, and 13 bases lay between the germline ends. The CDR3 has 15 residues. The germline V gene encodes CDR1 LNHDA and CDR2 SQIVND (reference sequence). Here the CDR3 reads CASSIDLTRFYGYTF. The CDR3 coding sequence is TGTGCCAGTAGTATAGATCTGACCAGGTTTTATGGCTACACCTTC.

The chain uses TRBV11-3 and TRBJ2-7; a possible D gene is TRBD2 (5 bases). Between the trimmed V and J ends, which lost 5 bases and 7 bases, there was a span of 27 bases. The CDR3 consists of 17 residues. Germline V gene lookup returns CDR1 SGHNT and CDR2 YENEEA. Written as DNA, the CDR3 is TGTGCCAGCAGCCCCTCGACAAACGCCACCCTAGCCAGGGAGCAGTACTTC. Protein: CASSPSTNATLAREQYF.

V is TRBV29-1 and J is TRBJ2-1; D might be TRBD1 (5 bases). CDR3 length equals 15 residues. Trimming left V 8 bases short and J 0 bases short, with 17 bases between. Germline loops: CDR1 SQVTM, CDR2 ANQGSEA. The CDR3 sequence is CSSEDRLSSYNEQFF. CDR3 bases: TGCAGCTCCGAAGACAGACTTAGCTCCTACAATGAGCAGTTCTTC.

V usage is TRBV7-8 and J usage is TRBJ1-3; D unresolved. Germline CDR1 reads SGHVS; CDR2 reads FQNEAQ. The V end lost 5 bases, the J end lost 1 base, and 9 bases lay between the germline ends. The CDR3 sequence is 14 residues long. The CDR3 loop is CASSPRTSGNTIYF. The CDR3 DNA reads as TGTGCCAGCAGCCCCAGGACGTCTGGAAACACCATATATTTT.

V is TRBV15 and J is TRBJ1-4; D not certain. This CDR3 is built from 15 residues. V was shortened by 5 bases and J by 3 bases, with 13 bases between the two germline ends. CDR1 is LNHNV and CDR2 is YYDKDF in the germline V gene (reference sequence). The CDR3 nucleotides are TGTGCCACCAGCCCTCTAGGATCTGCTAATGAAAAACTGTTTTTT. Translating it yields CATSPLGSANEKLFF. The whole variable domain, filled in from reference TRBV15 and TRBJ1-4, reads DAMVIQNPRYQVTQFGKPVTLSCSQTLNHNVMYWYQQKSSQAPKLLFHYYDKDFNNEADTPDNFQSRRPNTSFCFLDIRSPGLGDTAMYLCATSPLGSANEKLFFGSGTQLSVL.

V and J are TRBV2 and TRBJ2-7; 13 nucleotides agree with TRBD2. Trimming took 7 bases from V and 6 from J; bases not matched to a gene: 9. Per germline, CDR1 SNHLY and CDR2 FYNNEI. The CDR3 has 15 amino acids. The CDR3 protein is CASNRGLAGIVEQYF. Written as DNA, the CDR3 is TGTGCCAGCAATAGGGGACTAGCGGGAATCGTCGAGCAGTACTTC. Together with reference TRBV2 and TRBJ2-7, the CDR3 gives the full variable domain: EPEVTQTPSHQVTQMGQEVILRCVPISNHLYFYWYRQILGQKVEFLVSFYNNEISEKSEIFDDQFSVERPDGSNFTLKIRSTKLEDSAMYFCASNRGLAGIVEQYFGPGTRLTVT.

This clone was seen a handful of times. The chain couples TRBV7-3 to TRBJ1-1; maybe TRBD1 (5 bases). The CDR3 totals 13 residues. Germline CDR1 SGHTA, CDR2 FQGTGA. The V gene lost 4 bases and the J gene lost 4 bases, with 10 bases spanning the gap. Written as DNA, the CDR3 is TGTGCCAGCAGCTGGGGACGGGCCACTGAAGCTTTCTTT. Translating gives CASSWGRATEAFF. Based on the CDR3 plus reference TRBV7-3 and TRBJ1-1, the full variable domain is GAGVSQTPSNKVTEKGKYVELRCDPISGHTALYWYRQSLGQGPEFLIYFQGTGAADDSGLPNDRFFAVRPEGSVSTLKIQRTERGDSAVYLCASSWGRATEAFFGQGTRLTVV.

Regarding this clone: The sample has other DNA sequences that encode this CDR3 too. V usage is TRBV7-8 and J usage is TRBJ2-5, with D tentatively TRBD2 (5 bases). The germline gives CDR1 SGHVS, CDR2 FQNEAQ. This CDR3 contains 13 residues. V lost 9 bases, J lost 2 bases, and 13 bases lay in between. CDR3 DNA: TGTGCCAGTAGAGACGAGGGTCAAGAGACCCAGTACTTC. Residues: CASRDEGQETQYF.

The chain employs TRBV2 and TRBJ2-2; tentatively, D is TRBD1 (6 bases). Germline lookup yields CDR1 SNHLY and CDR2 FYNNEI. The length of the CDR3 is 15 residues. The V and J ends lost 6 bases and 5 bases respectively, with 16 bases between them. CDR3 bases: TGTGCCAGCAGCGGCAGGGGATCTTTGACCGGGGAGCTGTTTTTT. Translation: CASSGRGSLTGELFF.

The DNA of the CDR3 is TGCGCCAGCAGTGAAGGGGTAGGAGAAGCTTTCTTT. It translates to CASSEGVGEAFF. The chain has TRBV10-2 and TRBJ1-1; tentatively, D is TRBD1 (5 bases). This CDR3 spans 12 amino acids. Germline V gives CDR1 WSHSY, CDR2 SAAADI. Between the trimmed V and J ends, which lost 3 bases and 8 bases, there was a span of 10 bases.

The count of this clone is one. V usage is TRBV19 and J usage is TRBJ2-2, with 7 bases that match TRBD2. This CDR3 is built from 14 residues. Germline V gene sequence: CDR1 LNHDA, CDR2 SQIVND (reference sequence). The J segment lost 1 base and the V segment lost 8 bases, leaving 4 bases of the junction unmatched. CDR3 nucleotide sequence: TGTGCCAGTGGTTCGGGGGGGAACACCGGGGAGCTGTTTTTT. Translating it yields CASGSGGNTGELFF. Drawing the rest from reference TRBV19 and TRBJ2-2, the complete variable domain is DGGITQSPKYLFRKEGQNVTLSCEQNLNHDAMYWYRQDPGQGLRLIYYSQIVNDFQKGDIAEGYSVSREKKESFPLTVTSAQKNPTAFYLCASGSGGNTGELFFGEGSRLTVL.

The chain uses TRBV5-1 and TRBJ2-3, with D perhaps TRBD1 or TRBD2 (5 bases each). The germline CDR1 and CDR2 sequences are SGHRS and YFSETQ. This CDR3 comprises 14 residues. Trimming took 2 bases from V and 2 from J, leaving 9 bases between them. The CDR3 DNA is TGCGCCAGCAGCTTCAGGGAGCACACAGATACGCAGTATTTT. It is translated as CASSFREHTDTQYF.

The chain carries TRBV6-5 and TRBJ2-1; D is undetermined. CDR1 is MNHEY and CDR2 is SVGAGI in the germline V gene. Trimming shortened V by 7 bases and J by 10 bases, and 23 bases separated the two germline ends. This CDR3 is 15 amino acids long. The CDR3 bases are TGTGCCAGCATTCCTGGGCGGAGTGGCTTGAGGGAGCAGTTCTTC. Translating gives CASIPGRSGLREQFF.

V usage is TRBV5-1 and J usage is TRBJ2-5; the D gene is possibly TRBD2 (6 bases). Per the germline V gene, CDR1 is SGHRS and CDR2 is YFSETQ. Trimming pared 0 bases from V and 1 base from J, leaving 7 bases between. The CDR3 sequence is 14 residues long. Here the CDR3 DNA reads TGCGCCAGCAGCTTGGCCGGGAGCCAAGAGACCCAGTACTTC. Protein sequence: CASSLAGSQETQYF.

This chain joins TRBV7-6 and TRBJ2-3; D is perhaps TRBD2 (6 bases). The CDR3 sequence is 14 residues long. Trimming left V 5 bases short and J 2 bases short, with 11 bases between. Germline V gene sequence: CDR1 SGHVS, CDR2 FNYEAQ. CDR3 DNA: TGTGCCAGCAGCCGGCGGAGGGACACAGATACGCAGTATTTT. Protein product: CASSRRRDTDTQYF.

The chain's CDR3 is CASSGTRSSYEQYF. The DNA for the CDR3 is TGTGCCAGCAGTGGAACCCGAAGCTCCTACGAGCAGTACTTC. The chain recombines TRBV25-1 with TRBJ2-7; D call uncertain. CDR1 and CDR2 (germline): MGHDK, SYGVNS. V was pared by 4 bases and J by 0 bases, with 10 bases between. This CDR3 is 14 amino acids long.

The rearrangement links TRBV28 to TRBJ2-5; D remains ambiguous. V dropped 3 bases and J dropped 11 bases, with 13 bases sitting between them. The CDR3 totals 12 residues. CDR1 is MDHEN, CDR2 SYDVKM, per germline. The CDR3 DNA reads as TGTGCCAGCAGTTTTTCAGCCATGAGGCAGTACTTC. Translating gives CASSFSAMRQYF.

The CDR3 coding sequence is TGTGCCAGTACCGAGGCGTCCTATAATTCACCCCTCCACTTT. Translating it yields CASTEASYNSPLHF. This rearrangement joins TRBV7-2 to TRBJ1-6, with D uncertain. V shed 9 bases and J shed 1 base, with 10 bases lying between them. The CDR3 extends over 14 amino acids. The germline gives CDR1 SGHTA, CDR2 FQGNSA.

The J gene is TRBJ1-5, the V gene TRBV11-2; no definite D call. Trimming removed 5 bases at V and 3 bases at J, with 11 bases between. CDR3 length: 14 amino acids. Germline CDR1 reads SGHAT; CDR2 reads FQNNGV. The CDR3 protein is CASSRAGLNQPQHF. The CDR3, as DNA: TGTGCCAGCAGCAGGGCGGGTCTCAATCAGCCCCAGCATTTT.